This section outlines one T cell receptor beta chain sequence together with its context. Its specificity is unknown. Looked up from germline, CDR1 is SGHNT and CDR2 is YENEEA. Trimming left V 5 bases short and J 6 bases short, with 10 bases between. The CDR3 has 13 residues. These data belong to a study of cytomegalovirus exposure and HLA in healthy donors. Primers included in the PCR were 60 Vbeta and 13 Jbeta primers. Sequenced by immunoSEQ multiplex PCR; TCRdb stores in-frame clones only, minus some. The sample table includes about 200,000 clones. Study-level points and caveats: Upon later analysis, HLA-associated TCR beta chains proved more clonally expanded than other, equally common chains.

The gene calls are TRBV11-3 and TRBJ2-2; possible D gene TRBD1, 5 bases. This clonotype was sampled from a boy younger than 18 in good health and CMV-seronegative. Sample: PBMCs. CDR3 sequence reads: CASSAQGSGELFF. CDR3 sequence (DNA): TGTGCCAGCAGCGCGCAGGGTTCCGGGGAGCTGTTTTTT.